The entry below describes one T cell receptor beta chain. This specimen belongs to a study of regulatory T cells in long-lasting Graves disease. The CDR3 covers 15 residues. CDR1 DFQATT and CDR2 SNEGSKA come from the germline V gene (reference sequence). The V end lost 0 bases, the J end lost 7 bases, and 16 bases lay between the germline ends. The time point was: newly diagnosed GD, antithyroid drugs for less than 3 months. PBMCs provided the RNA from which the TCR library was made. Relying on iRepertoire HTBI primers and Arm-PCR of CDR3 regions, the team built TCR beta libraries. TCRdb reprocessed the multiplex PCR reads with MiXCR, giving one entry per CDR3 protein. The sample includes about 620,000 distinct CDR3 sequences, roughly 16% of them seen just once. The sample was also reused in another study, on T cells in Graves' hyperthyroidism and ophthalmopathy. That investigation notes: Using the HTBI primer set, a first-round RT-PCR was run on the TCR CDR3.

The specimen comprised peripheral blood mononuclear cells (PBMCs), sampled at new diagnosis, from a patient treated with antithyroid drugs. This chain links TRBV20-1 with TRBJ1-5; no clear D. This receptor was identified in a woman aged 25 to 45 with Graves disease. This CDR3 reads CSARDLQRLDQPQHF. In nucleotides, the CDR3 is TGCAGTGCTAGAGATCTTCAGCGGTTAGACCAGCCCCAGCATTTT.